This T cell receptor (beta chain) was retrieved from a study of PD-1 blockade in classical Hodgkin lymphoma. Study outcomes and limitations: Patients newly diagnosed and complete responders had comparable baseline diversity.

This CDR3 is 13 amino acids long. V shed 11 bases and J shed 4 bases, with 17 bases lying between them. CDR1 is MDHEN and CDR2 is SYDVKM in the germline V gene. Time point reported: cycle 4 day 1 (C4D1), after less than 7 weeks of nivolumab. All trial patients relapsed after autologous stem cell transplantation. Worth noting for this clone: Its antigen is as yet unknown.

The table came from immunoSEQ multiplex PCR; TCRdb's copy has only in-frame clones and leaves some out. The table includes more than 95,000 clones, roughly 87% detected once. This rearrangement joins TRBV28 to TRBJ2-5; D could derive from TRBD1 or TRBD2 (5 bases each). Specimen: peripheral blood mononuclear cells (PBMCs), collected before the fourth cycle of nivolumab. The clonotype originates from a human donor with classical Hodgkin lymphoma. The DNA for the CDR3 is TGTGCCGTAACTTTGAGGGGCGGAGAGACCCAGTACTTC. It encodes CAVTLRGGETQYF.